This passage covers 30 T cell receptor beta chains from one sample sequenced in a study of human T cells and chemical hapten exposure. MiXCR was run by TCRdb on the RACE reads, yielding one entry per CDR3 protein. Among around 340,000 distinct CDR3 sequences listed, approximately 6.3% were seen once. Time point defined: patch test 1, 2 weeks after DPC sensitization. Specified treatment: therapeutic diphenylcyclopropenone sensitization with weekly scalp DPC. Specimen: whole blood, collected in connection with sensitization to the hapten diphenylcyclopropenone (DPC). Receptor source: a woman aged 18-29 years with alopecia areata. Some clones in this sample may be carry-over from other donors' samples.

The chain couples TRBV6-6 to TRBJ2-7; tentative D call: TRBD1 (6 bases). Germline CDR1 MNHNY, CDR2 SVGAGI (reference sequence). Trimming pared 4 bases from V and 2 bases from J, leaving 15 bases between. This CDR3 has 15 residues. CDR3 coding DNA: TGTGCCAGCAGTTTCCGACAGGTCGAGACCTACGAGCAGTACTTC. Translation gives CASSFRQVETYEQYF.

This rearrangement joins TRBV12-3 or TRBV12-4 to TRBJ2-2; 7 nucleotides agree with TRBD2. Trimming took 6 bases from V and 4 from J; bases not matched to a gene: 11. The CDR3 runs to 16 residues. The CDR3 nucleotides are TGTGCCAGCAGCCCCAGCGGGGTGGTGATCACCGGGGAGCTGTTTTTT. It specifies CASSPSGVVITGELFF.

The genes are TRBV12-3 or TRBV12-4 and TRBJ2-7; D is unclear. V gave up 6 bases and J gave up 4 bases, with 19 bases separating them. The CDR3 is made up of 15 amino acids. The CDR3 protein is CASSLTGSGRYEQYF. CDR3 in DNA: TGTGCCAGCAGCTTGACTGGGTCCGGGCGTTACGAGCAGTACTTC.

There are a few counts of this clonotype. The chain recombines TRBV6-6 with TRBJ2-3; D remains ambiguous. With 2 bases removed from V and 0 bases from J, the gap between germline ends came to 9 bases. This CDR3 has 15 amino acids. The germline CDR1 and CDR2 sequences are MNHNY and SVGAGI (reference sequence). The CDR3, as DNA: TGTGCCAGCAGTTACATTATCGGGAGCACAGATACGCAGTATTTT. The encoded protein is CASSYIIGSTDTQYF.

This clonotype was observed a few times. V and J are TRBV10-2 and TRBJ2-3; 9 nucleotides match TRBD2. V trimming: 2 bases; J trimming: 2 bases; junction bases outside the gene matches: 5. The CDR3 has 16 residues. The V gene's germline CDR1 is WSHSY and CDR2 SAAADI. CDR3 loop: CASSEERGAPTDTQYF. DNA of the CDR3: TGCGCCAGCAGTGAGGAGCGGGGGGCCCCCACAGATACGCAGTATTTT.

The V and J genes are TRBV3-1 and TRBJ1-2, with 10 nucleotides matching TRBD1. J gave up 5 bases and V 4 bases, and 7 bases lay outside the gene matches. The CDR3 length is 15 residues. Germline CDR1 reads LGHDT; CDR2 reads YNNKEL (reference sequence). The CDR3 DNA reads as TGTGCCAGCAGCCCTTATGCGGGACAGGGGTATGGCTACACCTTC. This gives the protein CASSPYAGQGYGYTF.

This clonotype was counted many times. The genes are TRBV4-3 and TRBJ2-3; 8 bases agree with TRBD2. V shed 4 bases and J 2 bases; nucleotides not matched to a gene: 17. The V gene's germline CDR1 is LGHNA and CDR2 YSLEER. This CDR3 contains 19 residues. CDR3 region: CASSLSLGGAGGSTDTQYF. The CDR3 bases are TGCGCCAGCAGCCTTTCGCTTGGGGGTGCGGGGGGATCCACAGATACGCAGTATTTT.

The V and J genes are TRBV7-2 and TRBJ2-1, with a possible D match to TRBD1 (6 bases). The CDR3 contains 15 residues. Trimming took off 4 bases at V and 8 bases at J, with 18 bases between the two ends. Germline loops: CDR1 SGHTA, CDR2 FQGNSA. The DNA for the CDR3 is TGTGCCAGCAGCTACGGACAGAACCTTATCGATGAGCAGTTCTTC. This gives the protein CASSYGQNLIDEQFF.

CDR3 nucleotides: TGCAGTGCTAGTTGGGGGTCGAACACTGAAGCTTTCTTT. Protein sequence: CSASWGSNTEAFF. This sequence joins TRBV20-1 and TRBJ1-1, with D perhaps matching TRBD1 (5 bases). Trimming took off 3 bases at V and 1 base at J, with 9 bases between the two ends. This CDR3 is 13 amino acids long. CDR1 is DFQATT and CDR2 is SNEGSKA in the germline V gene (reference sequence).

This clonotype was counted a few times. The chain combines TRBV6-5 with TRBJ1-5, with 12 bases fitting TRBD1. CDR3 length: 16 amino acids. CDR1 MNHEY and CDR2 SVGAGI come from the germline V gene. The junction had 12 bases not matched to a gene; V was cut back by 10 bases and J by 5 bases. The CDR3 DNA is TGTGCCACAAAAATCTGGGGACAGGGGGCGGATCAGCCCCAGCATTTT. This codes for CATKIWGQGADQPQHF.

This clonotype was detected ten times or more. The CDR3 DNA is TGTGCCAGCAGCGGACCCGGACAGGGGATATCCTACGAGCAGTACTTC. Translated, it gives CASSGPGQGISYEQYF. The chain combines TRBV5-5 with TRBJ2-7; 9 nucleotides agree with TRBD1. The CDR3 length is 16 residues. After removal of 4 bases from V and 1 base from J, the junction contained 9 bases not matched to a gene. Germline V lookup: CDR1 SGHKS, CDR2 YYEKEE (reference sequence).

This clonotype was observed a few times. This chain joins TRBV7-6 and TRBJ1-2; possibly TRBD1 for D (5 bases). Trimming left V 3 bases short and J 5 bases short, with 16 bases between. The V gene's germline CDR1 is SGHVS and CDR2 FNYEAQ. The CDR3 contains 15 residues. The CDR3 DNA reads TGTGCCAGCAGCTTTACCCCCACCAGGGATTATGGCTACACCTTC. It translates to CASSFTPTRDYGYTF.

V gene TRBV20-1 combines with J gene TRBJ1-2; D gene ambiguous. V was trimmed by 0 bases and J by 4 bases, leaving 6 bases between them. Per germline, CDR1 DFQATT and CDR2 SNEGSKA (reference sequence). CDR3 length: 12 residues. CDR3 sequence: CSARDVPYGYTF. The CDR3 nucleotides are TGCAGTGCTAGAGATGTCCCCTATGGCTACACCTTC.

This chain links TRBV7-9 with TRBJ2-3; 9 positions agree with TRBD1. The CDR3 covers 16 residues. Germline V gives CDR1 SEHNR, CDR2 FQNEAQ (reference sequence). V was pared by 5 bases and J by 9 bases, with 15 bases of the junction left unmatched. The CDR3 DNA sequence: TGTGCCAGCAGCCCCCCGGGACAGGGTGAATTCGGAACGCAGTATTTT. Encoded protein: CASSPPGQGEFGTQYF. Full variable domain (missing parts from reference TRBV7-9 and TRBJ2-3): DTGVSQNPRHKITKRGQNVTFRCDPISEHNRLYWYRQTLGQGPEFLTYFQNEAQLEKSRLLSDRFSAERPKGSFSTLEIQRTEQGDSAMYLCASSPPGQGEFGTQYFGPGTRLTVL.

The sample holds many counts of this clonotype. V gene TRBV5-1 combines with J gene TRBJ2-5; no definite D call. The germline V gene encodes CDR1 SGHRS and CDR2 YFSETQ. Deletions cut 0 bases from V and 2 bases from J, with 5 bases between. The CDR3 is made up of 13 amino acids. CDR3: CASSLEVQETQYF. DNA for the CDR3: TGCGCCAGCAGCTTGGAAGTACAAGAGACCCAGTACTTC.

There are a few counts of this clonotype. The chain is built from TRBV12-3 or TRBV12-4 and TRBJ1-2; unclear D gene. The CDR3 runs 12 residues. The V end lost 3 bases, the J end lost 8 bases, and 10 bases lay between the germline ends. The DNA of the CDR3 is TGTGCCAGCAGTTTGGCGGCCCAAGGCTACACCTTC. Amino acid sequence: CASSLAAQGYTF.

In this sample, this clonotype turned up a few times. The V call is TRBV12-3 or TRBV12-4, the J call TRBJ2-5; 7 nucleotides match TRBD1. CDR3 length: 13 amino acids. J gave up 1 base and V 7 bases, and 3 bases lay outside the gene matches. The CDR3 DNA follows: TGTGCCAGCACTTACAGGGGCCAAGAGACCCAGTACTTC. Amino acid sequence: CASTYRGQETQYF.

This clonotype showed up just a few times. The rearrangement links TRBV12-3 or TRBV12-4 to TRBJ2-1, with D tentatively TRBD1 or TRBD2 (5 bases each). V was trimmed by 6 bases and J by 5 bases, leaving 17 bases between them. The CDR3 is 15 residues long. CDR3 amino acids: CASSSGRDENNEQFF. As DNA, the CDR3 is TGTGCCAGCAGCTCGGGCCGGGACGAAAACAATGAGCAGTTCTTC.

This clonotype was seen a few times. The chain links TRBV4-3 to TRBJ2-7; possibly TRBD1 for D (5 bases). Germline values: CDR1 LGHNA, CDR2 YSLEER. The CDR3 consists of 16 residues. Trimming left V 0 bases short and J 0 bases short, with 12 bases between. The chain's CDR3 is CASSQDAQESSYEQYF. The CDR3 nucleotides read TGCGCCAGCAGCCAAGATGCACAGGAGAGCTCCTACGAGCAGTACTTC.

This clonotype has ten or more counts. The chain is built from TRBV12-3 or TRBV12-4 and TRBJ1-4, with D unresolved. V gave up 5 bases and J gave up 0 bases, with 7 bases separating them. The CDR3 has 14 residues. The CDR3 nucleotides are TGTGCCAGCAGTAGTCCTGCAACTAATGAAAAACTGTTTTTT. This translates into CASSSPATNEKLFF.

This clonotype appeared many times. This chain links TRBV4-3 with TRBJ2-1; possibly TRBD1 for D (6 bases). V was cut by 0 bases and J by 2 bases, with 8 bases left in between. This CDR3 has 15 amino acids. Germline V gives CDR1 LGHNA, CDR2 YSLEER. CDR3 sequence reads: CASSQDRGTYNEQFF. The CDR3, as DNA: TGCGCCAGCAGCCAAGACAGGGGAACCTACAATGAGCAGTTCTTC.

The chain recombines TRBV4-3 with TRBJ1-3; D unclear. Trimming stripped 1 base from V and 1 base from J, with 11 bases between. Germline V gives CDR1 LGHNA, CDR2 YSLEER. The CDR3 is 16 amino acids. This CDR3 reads CASSQVWGKSGNTIYF. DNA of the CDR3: TGCGCCAGCAGCCAAGTGTGGGGTAAATCTGGAAACACCATATATTTT.

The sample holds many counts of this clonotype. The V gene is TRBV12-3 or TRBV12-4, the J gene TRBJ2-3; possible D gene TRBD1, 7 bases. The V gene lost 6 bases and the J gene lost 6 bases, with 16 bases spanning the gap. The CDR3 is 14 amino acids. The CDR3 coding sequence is TGTGCCAGCAGGCCCTCAGGGGGGCCGGATACGCAGTATTTT. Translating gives CASRPSGGPDTQYF.

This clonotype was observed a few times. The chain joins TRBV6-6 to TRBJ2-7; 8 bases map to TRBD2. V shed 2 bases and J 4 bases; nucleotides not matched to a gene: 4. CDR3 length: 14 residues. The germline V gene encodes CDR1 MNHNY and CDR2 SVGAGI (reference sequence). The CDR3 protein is CASSYRGGWYEQYF. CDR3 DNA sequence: TGTGCCAGCAGTTACCGGGGGGGGTGGTACGAGCAGTACTTC.

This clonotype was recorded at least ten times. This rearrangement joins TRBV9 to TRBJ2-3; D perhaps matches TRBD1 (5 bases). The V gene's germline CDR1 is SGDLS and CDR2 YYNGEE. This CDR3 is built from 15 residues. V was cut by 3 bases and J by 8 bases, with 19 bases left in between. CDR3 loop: CASSADSALLATQYF. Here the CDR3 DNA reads TGTGCCAGCAGCGCCGACAGTGCTCTGCTGGCTACGCAGTATTTT.

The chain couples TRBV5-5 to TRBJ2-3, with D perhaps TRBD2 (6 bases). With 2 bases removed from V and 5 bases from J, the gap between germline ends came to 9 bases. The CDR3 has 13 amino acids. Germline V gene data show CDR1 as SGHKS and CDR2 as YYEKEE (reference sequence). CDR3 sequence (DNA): TGTGCCAGCAGCTTTAGCGGAGGAGATACGCAGTATTTT. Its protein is CASSFSGGDTQYF.

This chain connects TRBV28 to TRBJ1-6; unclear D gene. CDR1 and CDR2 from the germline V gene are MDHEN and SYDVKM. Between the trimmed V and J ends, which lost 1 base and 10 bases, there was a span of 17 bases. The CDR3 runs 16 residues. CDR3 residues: CASSLSPVQGPSPLHF. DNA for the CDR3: TGTGCCAGCAGTTTATCTCCAGTCCAAGGTCCGTCACCCCTCCACTTT.

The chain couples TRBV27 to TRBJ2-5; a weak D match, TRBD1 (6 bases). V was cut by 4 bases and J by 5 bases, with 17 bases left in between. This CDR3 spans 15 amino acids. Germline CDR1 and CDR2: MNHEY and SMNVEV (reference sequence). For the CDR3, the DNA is TGTGCCAGCAGTTCCGGGACAATAGCTGGGGAGACCCAGTACTTC. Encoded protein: CASSSGTIAGETQYF.

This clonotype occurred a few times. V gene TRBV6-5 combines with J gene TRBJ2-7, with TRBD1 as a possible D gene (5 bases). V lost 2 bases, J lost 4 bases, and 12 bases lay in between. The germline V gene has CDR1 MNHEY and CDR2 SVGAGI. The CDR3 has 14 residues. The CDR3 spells CASSYSSTGYEQYF. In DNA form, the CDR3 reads TGTGCCAGCAGTTACAGCAGCACAGGATACGAGCAGTACTTC.

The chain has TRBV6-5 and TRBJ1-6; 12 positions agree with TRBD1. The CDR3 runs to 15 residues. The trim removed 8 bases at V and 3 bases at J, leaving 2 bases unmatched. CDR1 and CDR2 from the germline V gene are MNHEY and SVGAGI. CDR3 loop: CASGTGGHYNSPLHF. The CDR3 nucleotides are TGTGCCAGCGGGACAGGGGGCCACTATAATTCACCCCTCCACTTT.